This T cell receptor (beta chain) was observed in a study of blood T cell repertoires in COVID-19. Overall study: The United States, Italy and Spain were the sources of the acute and convalescent COVID-19 samples. The analysed material was cDNA or gDNA that came from T cells, B-cell-depleted T cells, or PBMCs.

In the study's own analysis: Amplified reference gene primers provided the basis for estimating nucleated cell counts. Sequenced by immunoSEQ multiplex PCR; TCRdb stores in-frame clones only, minus some. That table is the source of V, J and clone size, and D and trimming were worked out from the DNA. Of 70,000 to 95,000 clones in the sample, about 82% are singletons; the top ten hold 25%. The CDR3 has 14 residues. The germline V gene encodes CDR1 LNHNV and CDR2 YYDKDF (reference sequence). Trimming took off 0 bases at V and 7 bases at J, with 13 bases between the two ends. Specimen: peripheral blood. This TCR was recovered from a human donor in a cohort sampled during active COVID-19. The rearrangement links TRBV15 to TRBJ2-7; D may be TRBD2 (5 bases). In nucleotides, the CDR3 is TGTGCCACCAGCAGAGATCTCGGGGTGCGGGAGCAGTACTTC. This encodes CATSRDLGVREQYF.